This TCR beta chain was sequenced in a study of T cell responses to AZD1222 COVID-19 vaccine. As regards this clone: As yet, its antigen is unknown.

Assay: immunoSEQ multiplex PCR; the TCRdb copy retains only in-frame clones and omits some. The sample yields roughly 100,000 clones, roughly nine tenths seen once. V was pared by 4 bases and J by 4 bases, with 12 bases between. Per the germline V gene, CDR1 is SGHKS and CDR2 is YYEKEE (reference sequence). CDR3 length equals 14 residues. Whole-study results and caveats: When two AZD1222 doses had been given, Spike-specific TCR breadth and depth rose.

This TCR came from an adult in good health. V and J are TRBV5-5 and TRBJ1-3; D gene unclear. Sequences were derived from peripheral blood, sampled on day 0 of AZD1222 vaccination. CDR3 amino acids: CASSPAQVGNTIYF. The CDR3 nucleotides read TGTGCCAGCAGCCCCGCGCAGGTCGGAAACACCATATATTTT.